This T cell receptor beta chain came from a study of CXCR3-negative and CXCR3-positive naive CD8 T cells. The study made its TRB cDNA libraries by 5' RACE, adding UMI labels. From the 5' RACE reads, TCRdb lists one entry per CDR3 protein and no DNA. The sample data list 6,500 to 10,000 distinct CDR3 sequences. Concerning this clonotype itself: Antigen specificity is unknown.

Study-level findings and limits: Against CXCR3-negative naive cells, CXCR3-positive naive cells showed more hydrophobic TRB CDR3s. Cryopreserved PBMCs had partly decreased CXCR3 expression; fresh PBMCs were used in most assays.

Germline values: CDR1 MGHRA, CDR2 YSYEKL. There are 16 residues in the CDR3. Material for sequencing was naive CXCR3+ CD8+ T cells from blood. Subset here: CD45RO-CCR7+CD27+CD95- naive CD8+ T cells expressing CXCR3 (TNR3+). This sequence was found in a human donor in good health. Some clones in this sample may be carry-over from other donors' samples. The chain has TRBV4-1 and TRBJ2-3; TCRdb picks TRBD2, but there is no DNA to check that call. CDR3 sequence: CASSQETTSGGGTQYF.